This T cell receptor (beta chain) was obtained from a study of blood T cell repertoires in COVID-19. Whole-study context: The United States, Italy and Spain were the sources of the acute and convalescent COVID-19 samples. Sample material is recorded as cDNA or gDNA derived from T cells, B-cell-depleted T cells, or PBMCs.

CDR3 length equals 14 residues. Germline CDR1 LNHDA, CDR2 SQIVND (reference sequence). Trimming took 5 bases from V and 5 from J, leaving 15 bases between them. Participants' reported clinical history set cohort assignment. Methods used by the authors: Reference gene primers were amplified, and this amplification served to estimate nucleated cell counts. The data were produced by immunoSEQ multiplex PCR, yet TCRdb's version contains in-frame clones alone and is incomplete. V, J and clone size were drawn from that table, and D and trimming were deduced from the DNA. The data contain 130,000 or so clones, about 81% of them seen just once; the ten biggest clones take up 2.4%.

The source is a man between 35 and 55 years old with acute COVID-19. The sequencing input was PBMCs or T cells enriched from blood (not recorded which). The rearrangement joins TRBV19 to TRBJ2-5; possibly TRBD2 for D (7 bases). The CDR3 region has the DNA TGTGCCAGTAGTGCGGGGGCGCGCACCGAGACCCAGTACTTC. This sequence encodes CASSAGARTETQYF.